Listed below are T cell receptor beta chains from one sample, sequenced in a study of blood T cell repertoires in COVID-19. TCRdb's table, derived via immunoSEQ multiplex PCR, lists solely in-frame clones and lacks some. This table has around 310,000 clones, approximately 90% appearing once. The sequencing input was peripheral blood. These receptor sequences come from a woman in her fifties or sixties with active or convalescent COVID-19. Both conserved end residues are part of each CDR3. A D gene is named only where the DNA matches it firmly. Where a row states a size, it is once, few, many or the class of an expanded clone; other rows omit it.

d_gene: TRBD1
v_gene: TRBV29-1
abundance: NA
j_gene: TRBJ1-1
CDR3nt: TGCAGCGCCGACAGGGCGAACACTGAAGCTTTCTTT
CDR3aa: CSADRANTEAFF

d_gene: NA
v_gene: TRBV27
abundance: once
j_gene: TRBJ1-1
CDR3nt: TGTGCCAGCAGTAGCAGGGGTTACACTGAAGCTTTCTTT
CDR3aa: CASSSRGYTEAFF

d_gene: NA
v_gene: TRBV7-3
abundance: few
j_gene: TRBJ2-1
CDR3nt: TGTGCCAGCAGCTTAATGGGGGCTGAGCAGTTCTTC
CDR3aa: CASSLMGAEQFF

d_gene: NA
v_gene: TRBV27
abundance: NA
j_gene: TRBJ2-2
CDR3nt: TGTGCCAGCAGTTTATCGGCAACGAACACCGGGGAGCTGTTTTTT
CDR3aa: CASSLSATNTGELFF

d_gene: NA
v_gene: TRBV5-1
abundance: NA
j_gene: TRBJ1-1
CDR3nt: TGCGCCAGCAGCTTGTATTTGAACACTGAAGCTTTCTTT
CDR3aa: CASSLYLNTEAFF

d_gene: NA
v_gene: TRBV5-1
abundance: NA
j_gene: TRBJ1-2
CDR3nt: TGCGCCAGCAGCTCGCTAAAACACTATGGCTACACCTTC
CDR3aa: CASSSLKHYGYTF

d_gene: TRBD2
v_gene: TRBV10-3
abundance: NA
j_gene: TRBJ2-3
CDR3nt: TGTGCCATCACTCCTAGCGGGGGGGTGGAAGGCACAGATACGCAGTATTTT
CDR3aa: CAITPSGGVEGTDTQYF

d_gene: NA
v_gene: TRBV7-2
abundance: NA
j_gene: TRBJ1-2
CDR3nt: TGTGCCAGCAGCTTAGCGAACAGTGGGAACTATGGCTACACCTTC
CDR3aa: CASSLANSGNYGYTF

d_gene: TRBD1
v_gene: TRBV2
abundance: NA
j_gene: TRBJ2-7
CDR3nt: TGTGCCAGCAGTGGACAGGGGACCGAGCAGTACTTC
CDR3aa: CASSGQGTEQYF

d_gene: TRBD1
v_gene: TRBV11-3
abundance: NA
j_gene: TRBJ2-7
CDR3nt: TGTGCCAGCAGCCAAGGACAGGGTATTTCCTACGAGCAGTACTTC
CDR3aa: CASSQGQGISYEQYF

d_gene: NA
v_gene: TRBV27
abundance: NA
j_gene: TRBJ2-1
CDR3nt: TGTGCCAGCAGTTTATCTAGGAGCTCCTACAATGAGCAGTTCTTC
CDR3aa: CASSLSRSSYNEQFF

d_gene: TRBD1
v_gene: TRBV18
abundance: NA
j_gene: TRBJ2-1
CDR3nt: TGTGCCAGCTCCGACAGGGGCAATGAGCAGTTCTTC
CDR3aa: CASSDRGNEQFF

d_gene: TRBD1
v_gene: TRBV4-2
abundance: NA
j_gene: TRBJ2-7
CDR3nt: TGTGCCAGCAGCCAAGGGGACAGGCAGGACGCCTACGAGCAGTACTTC
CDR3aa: CASSQGDRQDAYEQYF

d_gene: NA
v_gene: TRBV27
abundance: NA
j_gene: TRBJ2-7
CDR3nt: TGTGCCAGCAGTTTCGTAGGGGAAAACTACGAGCAGTACTTC
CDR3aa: CASSFVGENYEQYF

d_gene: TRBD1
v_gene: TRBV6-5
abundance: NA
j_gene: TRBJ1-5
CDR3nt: TGTGCCAGCAGTTACTTCGGGACAGGGGGGAATCAGCCCCAGCATTTT
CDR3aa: CASSYFGTGGNQPQHF

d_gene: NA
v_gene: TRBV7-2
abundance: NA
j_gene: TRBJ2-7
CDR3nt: TGTGCCAGCAGCCTCTCCCCCAGCGCCGCAACCTACGAGCAGTACTTC
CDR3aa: CASSLSPSAATYEQYF

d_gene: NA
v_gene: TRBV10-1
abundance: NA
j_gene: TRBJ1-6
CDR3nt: TGCGCCAGCAGGGAGGCGACAGGAGCCAATTCACCCCTCCACTTT
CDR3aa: CASREATGANSPLHF